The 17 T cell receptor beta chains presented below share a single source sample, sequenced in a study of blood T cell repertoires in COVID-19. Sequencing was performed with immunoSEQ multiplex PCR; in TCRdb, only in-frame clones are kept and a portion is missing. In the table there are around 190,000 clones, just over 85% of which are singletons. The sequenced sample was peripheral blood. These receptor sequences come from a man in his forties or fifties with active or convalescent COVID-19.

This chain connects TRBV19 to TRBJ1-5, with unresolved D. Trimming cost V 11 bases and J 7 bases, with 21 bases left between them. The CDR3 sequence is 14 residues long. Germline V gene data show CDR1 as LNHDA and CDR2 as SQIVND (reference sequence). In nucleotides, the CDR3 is TGTGCCTCAAGAGAGGCGGGATTTTTACAGCCCCAGCATTTT. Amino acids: CASREAGFLQPQHF.

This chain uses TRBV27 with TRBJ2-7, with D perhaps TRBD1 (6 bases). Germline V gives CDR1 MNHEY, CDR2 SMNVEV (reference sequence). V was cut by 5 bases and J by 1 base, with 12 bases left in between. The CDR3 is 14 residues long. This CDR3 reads CASSPRQVSYEQYF. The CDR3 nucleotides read TGTGCCAGCAGTCCGAGACAGGTTTCCTACGAGCAGTACTTC.

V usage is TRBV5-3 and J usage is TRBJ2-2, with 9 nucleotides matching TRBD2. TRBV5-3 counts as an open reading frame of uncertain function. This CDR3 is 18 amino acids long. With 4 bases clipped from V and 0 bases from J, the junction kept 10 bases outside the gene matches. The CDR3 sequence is CARSHPGLAGANTGELFF. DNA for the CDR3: TGTGCCAGAAGCCATCCGGGACTAGCCGGAGCGAACACCGGGGAGCTGTTTTTT.

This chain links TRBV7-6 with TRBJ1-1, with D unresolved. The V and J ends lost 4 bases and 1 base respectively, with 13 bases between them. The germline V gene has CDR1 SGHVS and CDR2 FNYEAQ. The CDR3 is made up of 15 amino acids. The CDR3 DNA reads TGTGCCAGCAGCTCCTTGGCCCTTTCGAACACTGAAGCTTTCTTT. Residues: CASSSLALSNTEAFF.

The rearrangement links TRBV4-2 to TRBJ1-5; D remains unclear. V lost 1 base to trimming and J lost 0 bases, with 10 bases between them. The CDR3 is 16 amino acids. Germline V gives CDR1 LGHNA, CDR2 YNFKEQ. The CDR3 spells CASSQGVADSNQPQHF. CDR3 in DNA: TGTGCCAGCAGCCAAGGGGTTGCGGATAGCAATCAGCCCCAGCATTTT.

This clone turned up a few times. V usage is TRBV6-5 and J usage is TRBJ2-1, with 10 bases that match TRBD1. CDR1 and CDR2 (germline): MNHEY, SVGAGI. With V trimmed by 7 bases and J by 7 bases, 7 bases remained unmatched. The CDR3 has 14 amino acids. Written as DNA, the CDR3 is TGTGCCAGCACCCGACAGGGGGCGAGAAATGAGCAGTTCTTC. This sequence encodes CASTRQGARNEQFF.

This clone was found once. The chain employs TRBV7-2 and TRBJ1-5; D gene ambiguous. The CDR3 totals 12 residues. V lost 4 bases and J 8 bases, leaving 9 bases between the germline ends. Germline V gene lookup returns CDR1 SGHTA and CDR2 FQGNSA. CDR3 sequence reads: CASSWPSEPQHF. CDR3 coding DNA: TGTGCCAGCAGCTGGCCCAGCGAGCCCCAGCATTTT. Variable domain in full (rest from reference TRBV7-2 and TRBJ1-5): GAGVSQSPSNKVTEKGKDVELRCDPISGHTALYWYRQSLGQGLEFLIYFQGNSAPDKSGLPSDRFSAERTGGSVSTLTIQRTQQEDSAVYLCASSWPSEPQHFGDGTRLSIL.

CDR3 residues: CAAGQTPYEQYF. The CDR3 coding sequence is TGTGCAGCGGGACAAACCCCTTACGAGCAGTACTTC. This sequence joins TRBV7-9 and TRBJ2-7; D might be TRBD2 (7 bases). There are 12 residues in the CDR3. Per germline, CDR1 SEHNR and CDR2 FQNEAQ (reference sequence).

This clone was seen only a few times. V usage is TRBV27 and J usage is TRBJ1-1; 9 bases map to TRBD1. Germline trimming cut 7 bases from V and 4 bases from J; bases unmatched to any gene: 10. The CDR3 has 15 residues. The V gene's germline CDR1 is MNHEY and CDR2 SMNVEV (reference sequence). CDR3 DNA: TGTGCCAGCACCACCGCGGGACAGGGCACCACTGAAGCTTTCTTT. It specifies CASTTAGQGTTEAFF.

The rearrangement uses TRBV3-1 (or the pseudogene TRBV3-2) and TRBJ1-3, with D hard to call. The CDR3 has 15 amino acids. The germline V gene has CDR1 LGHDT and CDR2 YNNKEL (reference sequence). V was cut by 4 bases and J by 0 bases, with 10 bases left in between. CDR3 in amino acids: CASSPDGSSGNTIYF. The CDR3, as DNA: TGTGCCAGCAGCCCGGACGGGAGCTCTGGAAACACCATATATTTT.

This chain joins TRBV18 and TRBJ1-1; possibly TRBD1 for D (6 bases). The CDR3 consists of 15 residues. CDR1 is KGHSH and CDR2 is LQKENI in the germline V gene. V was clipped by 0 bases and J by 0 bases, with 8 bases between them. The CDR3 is CASSPPPGVNTEAFF. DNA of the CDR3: TGTGCCAGCTCACCACCTCCAGGGGTGAACACTGAAGCTTTCTTT.

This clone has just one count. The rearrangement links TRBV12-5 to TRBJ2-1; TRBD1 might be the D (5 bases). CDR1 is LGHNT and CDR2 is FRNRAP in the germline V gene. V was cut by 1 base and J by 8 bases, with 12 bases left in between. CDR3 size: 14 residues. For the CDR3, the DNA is TGTGCTAGTGGTTTGGCGACAGAATCCGATGAGCAGTTCTTC. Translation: CASGLATESDEQFF.

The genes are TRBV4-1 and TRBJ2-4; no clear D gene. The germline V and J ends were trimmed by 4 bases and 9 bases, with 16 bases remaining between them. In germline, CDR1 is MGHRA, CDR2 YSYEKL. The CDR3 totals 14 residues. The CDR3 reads CASSLDTSEIIQYF. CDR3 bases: TGCGCCAGCAGCCTCGACACCTCTGAAATCATTCAGTACTTC.

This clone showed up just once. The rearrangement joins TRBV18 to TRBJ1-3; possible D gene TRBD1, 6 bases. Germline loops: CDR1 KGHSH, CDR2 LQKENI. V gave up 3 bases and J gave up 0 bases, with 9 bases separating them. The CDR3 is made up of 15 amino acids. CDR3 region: CASSPGQLSGNTIYF. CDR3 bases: TGTGCCAGCTCACCCGGACAGCTCTCTGGAAACACCATATATTTT.

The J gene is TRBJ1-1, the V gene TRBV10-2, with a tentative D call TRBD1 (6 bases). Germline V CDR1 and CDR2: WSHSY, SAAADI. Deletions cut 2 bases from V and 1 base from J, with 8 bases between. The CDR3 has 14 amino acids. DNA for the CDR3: TGCGCCAGCAGTGAGAGGGGGGGGAACACTGAAGCTTTCTTT. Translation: CASSERGGNTEAFF.

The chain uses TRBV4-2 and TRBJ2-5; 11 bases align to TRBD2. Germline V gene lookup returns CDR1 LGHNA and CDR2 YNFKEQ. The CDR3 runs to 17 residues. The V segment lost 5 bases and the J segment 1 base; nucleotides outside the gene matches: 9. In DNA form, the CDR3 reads TGTGCCAGCAGCAAGTCTTTTAGCGGGGGGGGCCAAGAGACCCAGTACTTC. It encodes CASSKSFSGGGQETQYF.

This CDR3 is CASSPQIQGPYGYTF. For the CDR3, the DNA is TGTGCCAGCAGCCCGCAAATTCAGGGGCCCTATGGCTACACCTTC. The rearrangement joins TRBV5-4 to TRBJ1-2; D perhaps matches TRBD1 (6 bases). V lost 4 bases to trimming and J lost 4 bases, with 17 bases between them. This CDR3 spans 15 amino acids. Germline V gene sequence: CDR1 SGHNT, CDR2 YYREEE (reference sequence).